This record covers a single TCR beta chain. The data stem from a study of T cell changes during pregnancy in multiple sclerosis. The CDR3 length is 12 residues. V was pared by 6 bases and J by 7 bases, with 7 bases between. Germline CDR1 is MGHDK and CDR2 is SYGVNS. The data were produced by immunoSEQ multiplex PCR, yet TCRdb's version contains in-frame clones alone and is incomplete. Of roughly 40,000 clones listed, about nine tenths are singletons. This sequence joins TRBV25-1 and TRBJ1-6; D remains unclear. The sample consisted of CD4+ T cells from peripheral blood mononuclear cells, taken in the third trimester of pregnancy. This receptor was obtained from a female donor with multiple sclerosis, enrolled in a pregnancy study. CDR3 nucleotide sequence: TGTGCCAGCAGAACCAGGAATTCACCCCTCCACTTT. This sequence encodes CASRTRNSPLHF.